This T cell receptor (beta chain) was obtained from a study of cytomegalovirus exposure and HLA in healthy donors. Regarding the study as a whole: Because they were indistinguishable, some V segments, including TRBV6-2 and TRBV6-3, were excluded.

CDR3 length: 14 residues. The germline CDR1 and CDR2 sequences are LNHDA and SQIVND (reference sequence). V lost 5 bases to trimming and J lost 5 bases; unmatched junction nucleotides: 3. The primer mix had 60 Vbeta and 13 Jbeta primers. Clones were sequenced by immunoSEQ multiplex PCR, and TCRdb holds only the in-frame ones, with some missing. The sample includes 150,000 to 200,000 clones, 80% to 90% of them seen just once. Notes on this clone: Its antigen is not known.

The chain joins TRBV19 to TRBJ2-3; 11 nucleotides agree with TRBD2. The source is a girl aged 10 to 17 in good health and CMV-seropositive. The sample was PBMCs. The CDR3 sequence: CASSPGTSGDTQYF. DNA for the CDR3: TGTGCCAGTAGTCCAGGGACTAGCGGAGATACGCAGTATTTT.